These 11 T cell receptor beta chains were sequenced from one sample in a study of T cells after yellow fever vaccination. One entry per CDR3 protein, called by TCRdb with MiXCR from the 5' RACE reads. The sample includes 200,000 to 300,000 distinct CDR3 sequences, 6.5% to 7.5% of them seen just once. Specimen: CD4+ T cells sorted from PBMCs, collected on the day of the yellow fever booster vaccination. The receptor source for this set is a young man who received the YFV17D yellow fever vaccine.

This clonotype was counted only a few times. The genes are TRBV7-9 and TRBJ2-7; D is possibly TRBD1 (6 bases). CDR1 is SEHNR, CDR2 FQNEAQ, per germline (reference sequence). The CDR3 extends over 15 amino acids. Trimming took 5 bases from V and 0 from J, leaving 14 bases between them. This CDR3 is CASSQYRDNSYEQYF. CDR3 nucleotides: TGTGCCAGCAGCCAATACCGGGACAACTCCTACGAGCAGTACTTC.

This clonotype was seen only a few times. The rearrangement links TRBV20-1 to TRBJ1-6; 9 positions match TRBD1. Germline V gene data show CDR1 as DFQATT and CDR2 as SNEGSKA (reference sequence). V shed 5 bases, J shed 6 bases, and the junction held 2 bases outside the gene matches. The CDR3 is 13 residues long. The DNA of the CDR3 is TGCAGTGCTGGGACAGGGACTAATTCACCCCTCCACTTT. Its protein is CSAGTGTNSPLHF.

The CDR3 protein is CASSPHRGPGELFF. The CDR3 bases are TGTGCCAGCAGCCCACACAGGGGTCCCGGGGAGCTGTTTTTT. The V gene is TRBV7-9, the J gene TRBJ2-2; 7 nucleotides match TRBD1. From germline, CDR1 is SEHNR and CDR2 FQNEAQ (reference sequence). V was clipped by 5 bases and J by 6 bases; unmatched bases: 6. The CDR3 contains 14 residues.

This clonotype was detected ten times or more. The V call is TRBV6-5, the J call TRBJ2-7; TRBD2 matches 7 bases. This CDR3 comprises 15 residues. Unmatched junction bases numbered 7, after V lost 0 bases and J lost 5 bases. The V gene's germline CDR1 is MNHEY and CDR2 SVGAGI. The chain's CDR3 is CASSYSWGRANEQYF. CDR3 in DNA: TGTGCCAGCAGTTACTCCTGGGGGAGGGCCAACGAGCAGTACTTC.

This clonotype was detected ten times or more. This rearrangement joins TRBV24-1 to TRBJ2-1, with 9 bases fitting TRBD1. Germline assignment: CDR1 KGHDR and CDR2 SFDVKD. V dropped 6 bases and J dropped 6; count of bases not matched to a gene: 5. The CDR3 covers 14 residues. The CDR3 DNA follows: TGTGCCACCAGTACAGGGGGCGCTTTCAATGAGCAGTTCTTC. Translated: CATSTGGAFNEQFF.

The genes are TRBV18 and TRBJ2-2, with 7 bases matching TRBD2. CDR1 is KGHSH and CDR2 is LQKENI in the germline V gene. V lost 1 base and J lost 3; bases outside the gene matches: 5. The length of the CDR3 is 16 residues. CDR3 in DNA: TGTGCCAGCTCACCACTAGGCGGGGGTCACACCGGGGAGCTGTTTTTT. Translated, it gives CASSPLGGGHTGELFF.

There are many counts of this clonotype. V is TRBV4-2 and J is TRBJ2-5, with a weak D call TRBD2 (7 bases). CDR1 is LGHNA, CDR2 YNFKEQ, per germline. CDR3 length: 17 residues. Trimming cost V 4 bases and J 2 bases, with 20 bases left between them. CDR3 in DNA: TGTGCCAGCAGCCTTCTCACAGCGGGACAACAACAAGAGACCCAGTACTTC. This codes for CASSLLTAGQQQETQYF.

The chain combines TRBV6-2 or TRBV6-3 with TRBJ2-7; the D gene could be TRBD1 or TRBD2 (6 bases each). From germline, CDR1 is MNHEY and CDR2 SVGEGT. Trimming took 8 bases from V and 6 from J, leaving 23 bases between them. The CDR3 contains 15 residues. The CDR3 bases are TGTGCCAGCCGGGGGCCGGTAGCGCGGTTGGGCGAGCAGTACTTC. Residues: CASRGPVARLGEQYF.

In this sample, this clonotype turned up a few times. The rearrangement links TRBV5-1 to TRBJ2-2; 7 nucleotides agree with TRBD1. This CDR3 has 14 residues. Germline V gene data show CDR1 as SGHRS and CDR2 as YFSETQ. The ends lost 4 bases at V and 4 bases at J; junction bases unmatched: 4. The CDR3 region is CASSLGQITGELFF. In DNA, the CDR3 is TGCGCCAGCAGCCTGGGACAGATCACCGGGGAGCTGTTTTTT.

This clonotype has a count of ten or more. The CDR3 loop is CASAVGTSRDEQFF. CDR3 nucleotide sequence: TGTGCCAGCGCTGTCGGGACTAGTCGAGATGAGCAGTTCTTC. This chain uses TRBV6-2 or TRBV6-3 with TRBJ2-1; 8 bases map to TRBD2. The germline V gene has CDR1 MNHEY and CDR2 SVGEGT. CDR3 length: 14 residues. With V trimmed by 8 bases and J by 8 bases, 11 bases remained unmatched.

This clonotype was counted many times. The chain employs TRBV20-1 and TRBJ2-4; D gene unclear. The CDR3 contains 14 residues. V lost 6 bases, J lost 3 bases, and 15 bases lay in between. The germline V gene has CDR1 DFQATT and CDR2 SNEGSKA (reference sequence). The CDR3: CSAPVKGDKNIQYF. Here the CDR3 DNA reads TGCAGTGCCCCGGTGAAGGGTGACAAAAACATTCAGTACTTC.